This T cell receptor beta chain is drawn from a study of T cell repertoires in cytomegalovirus infection. For the study at large: The authors relied on CMV epitopes, both recently identified HLA-C-restricted and well-studied HLA-B-restricted.

MiXCR, run by TCRdb on the reads, gives a single entry per CDR3 protein. This table holds some 940,000 distinct CDR3 sequences, roughly a third found once. Remarks on this clonotype: What it binds is unknown.

The origin of this receptor is a human donor in good health (CMV status not recorded). Some clones in this sample may be carry-over from other donors' samples. The sequenced sample was cultured CD8+ T cells from PBMCs, obtained from culture after CMV antigen stimulation.

The CDR3 region is CASSQIQGSNQPQHF. The DNA for the CDR3 is TGCGCCAGCAGCCAGATTCAGGGAAGCAATCAGCCCCAGCATTTT. V is TRBV4-3 and J is TRBJ1-5; possible D gene TRBD1, 5 bases. V lost 3 bases, J lost 1 base, and 10 bases lay in between. Germline values: CDR1 LGHNA, CDR2 YSLEER. The CDR3 loop spans 15 amino acids.